Each of the 18 T cell receptor beta chains below was sequenced from the same sample in a study of blood T cell repertoires in COVID-19. The data were produced by immunoSEQ multiplex PCR, yet TCRdb's version contains in-frame clones alone and is incomplete. Of some 80,000 clones listed, approximately 85% are singletons. The sequencing sample was made of peripheral blood. Receptors originate from a woman aged 80 or over with active or convalescent COVID-19.

The rearrangement links TRBV12-1 to TRBJ2-5; TRBD1, the table's D call, was not compared with the DNA. TRBV12-1 is termed a pseudogene. The CDR3 runs to 13 residues. The DNA for the CDR3 is TGTGCCAGCAGCTTAGGGGGCCAAGAGACCCAGTACTTC. Amino acids: CASSLGGQETQYF.

V gene TRBV5-1 combines with J gene TRBJ1-4, with 11 bases identical to TRBD1. The V and J ends lost 0 bases and 7 bases, in that order; junction bases with no gene match: 5. The CDR3 consists of 16 residues. Germline values: CDR1 SGHRS, CDR2 YFSETQ. The CDR3 is CASSLGAGTGGEKLFF. The CDR3 DNA reads TGCGCCAGCAGCTTGGGGGCTGGGACAGGGGGTGAAAAACTGTTTTTT.

A few counts support this clone. The genes are TRBV19 and TRBJ1-2; tentatively, D is TRBD1 (6 bases). Trimming took 6 bases from V and 5 from J, leaving 10 bases between them. This CDR3 comprises 12 residues. CDR1 and CDR2 from the germline V gene are LNHDA and SQIVND (reference sequence). CDR3 sequence (DNA): TGTGCCAGTAGCACCGGACAGTATGGCTACACCTTC. This encodes CASSTGQYGYTF.

This clone was observed a single time. The chain employs TRBV5-1 and TRBJ2-5; 9 bases are shared with TRBD2. Looked up from germline, CDR1 is SGHRS and CDR2 is YFSETQ. The CDR3 runs 16 residues. V lost 0 bases and J lost 5; bases outside the gene matches: 8. CDR3 protein: CASSLEGRGGLETQYF. The CDR3 region has the DNA TGCGCCAGCAGCTTGGAGGGGCGGGGGGGCTTGGAGACCCAGTACTTC.

The V call is TRBV5-6, the J call TRBJ2-2; the match to TRBD1 covers 8 bases. The ends lost 4 bases at V and 2 bases at J; junction bases unmatched: 7. The CDR3 consists of 16 residues. Germline V gene lookup returns CDR1 SGHDT and CDR2 YYEEEE. The CDR3 sequence is CASSEGTGTNTGELFF. As DNA, the CDR3 is TGTGCCAGCAGCGAGGGGACAGGAACTAACACCGGGGAGCTGTTTTTT.

The chain links TRBV4-1 to TRBJ2-1, with 16 bases lining up with TRBD2. CDR3 length: 16 amino acids. Per germline, CDR1 MGHRA and CDR2 YSYEKL. V lost 2 bases to trimming and J lost 16 bases; unmatched junction nucleotides: 11. CDR3 loop: CASSQSTGTSGRACFF. Written as DNA, the CDR3 is TGCGCCAGCAGCCAATCTACCGGGACTAGCGGGAGGGCCTGCTTCTTC.

CDR3 amino acids: CATSRDRYRGQSEQFF. In nucleotides, the CDR3 is TGTGCCACCAGCAGAGATAGATACAGGGGGCAGAGTGAGCAGTTCTTC. The chain is built from TRBV15 and TRBJ2-1; 9 nucleotides align to TRBD1. The germline CDR1 and CDR2 sequences are LNHNV and YYDKDF (reference sequence). This CDR3 has 16 residues. Trimming took 0 bases from V and 9 from J; bases not matched to a gene: 9.

This clone was seen more than once but under ten times. The V and J genes are TRBV29-1 and TRBJ2-7, with TRBD1 matching 8 bases. The CDR3 spans 11 residues. V was pared by 6 bases and J by 5 bases, with 3 bases of the junction left unmatched. The germline gives CDR1 SQVTM, CDR2 ANQGSEA. CDR3 DNA sequence: TGCAGCGTCGGGACAGGTAACGAGCAGTACTTC. Translation gives CSVGTGNEQYF.

The V gene is TRBV19, the J gene TRBJ2-5; D is ambiguous. V was pared by 6 bases and J by 4 bases, with 12 bases between. This CDR3 has 13 amino acids. Germline V gene sequence: CDR1 LNHDA, CDR2 SQIVND (reference sequence). CDR3: CASSPNSGETQYF. The CDR3 bases are TGTGCCAGTAGCCCAAACTCGGGAGAGACCCAGTACTTC. The complete variable domain, with remaining parts taken from reference TRBV19 and TRBJ2-5, reads DGGITQSPKYLFRKEGQNVTLSCEQNLNHDAMYWYRQDPGQGLRLIYYSQIVNDFQKGDIAEGYSVSREKKESFPLTVTSAQKNPTAFYLCASSPNSGETQYFGPGTRLLVL.

This sequence joins TRBV27 and TRBJ2-7; no clear D gene. Germline values: CDR1 MNHEY, CDR2 SMNVEV (reference sequence). There are 13 residues in the CDR3. Trimming cost V 3 bases and J 5 bases, with 11 bases left between them. CDR3 sequence reads: CASSFARSNEQYF. CDR3 nucleotides: TGTGCCAGCAGTTTCGCCCGTTCTAACGAGCAGTACTTC.

This clone was seen only once. The CDR3 protein is CASSTYGLLFF. The DNA for the CDR3 is TGTGCCAGCAGCACATACGGGTTGCTGTTTTTT. V is TRBV6-2 or TRBV6-3 and J is TRBJ2-2; no clear D gene. Trimming stripped 6 bases from V and 13 bases from J, with 12 bases between. Germline lookup yields CDR1 MNHEY and CDR2 SVGEGT. This CDR3 contains 11 residues.

The chain links TRBV10-3 to TRBJ1-4; 11 bases map to TRBD1. Germline trimming cut 4 bases from V and 5 bases from J; bases unmatched to any gene: 9. The V gene's germline CDR1 is ENHRY and CDR2 SYGVKD. The CDR3 spans 17 residues. CDR3 amino acids: CAISGTGGVTLNEKLFF. The DNA for the CDR3 is TGTGCCATCAGTGGGACAGGGGGCGTAACTTTAAATGAAAAACTGTTTTTT.

The rearrangement joins TRBV12-3 or TRBV12-4 to TRBJ2-7; D not resolved. This CDR3 comprises 12 residues. V lost 2 bases to trimming and J lost 4 bases, with 6 bases between them. CDR3 bases: TGTGCCAGCAGTTTAACCAGGTACGAGCAGTACTTC. It codes for CASSLTRYEQYF.

The chain combines TRBV21-1 with TRBJ1-2; TRBD1 was called by the table and not checked on the DNA. TRBV21-1 is described as a pseudogene. CDR3 length equals 17 residues. The CDR3 DNA is TGTGCCAGCAGCACAGGACTTGGCAGGGGCCAGAACTATGGCTACACCTTC. It yields the protein CASSTGLGRGQNYGYTF.

The CDR3, as DNA: TGTGCCAGCAATCCGAGCTCCTATAATTCACCCCTCCACTTT. Protein: CASNPSSYNSPLHF. The chain recombines TRBV2 with TRBJ1-6; no definite D call. Per germline, CDR1 SNHLY and CDR2 FYNNEI. V gave up 7 bases and J gave up 0 bases, with 7 bases separating them. The CDR3 totals 14 residues.

The gene calls are TRBV3-1 (or the pseudogene TRBV3-2) and TRBJ1-6, with 8 bases identical to TRBD1. Germline V gene data show CDR1 as LGHDT and CDR2 as YNNKEL (reference sequence). V was pared by 0 bases and J by 10 bases, with 8 bases of the junction left unmatched. CDR3 length: 16 residues. The CDR3 region is CASSQDGRGLRSPLHF. The CDR3, as DNA: TGTGCCAGCAGCCAAGATGGCAGGGGGCTTCGATCACCCCTCCACTTT.

The genes are TRBV6-5 and TRBJ2-7, with TRBD1 matching over 9 bases. The CDR3 is 13 residues long. V was pared by 11 bases and J by 6 bases, with 11 bases of the junction left unmatched. The germline CDR1 and CDR2 sequences are MNHEY and SVGAGI. DNA of the CDR3: TGTGCCGGGTCCGGGACAGGGACCAGCGAGCAGTACTTC. The encoded protein is CAGSGTGTSEQYF.

V is TRBV5-1 and J is TRBJ1-3, with 7 bases aligning to TRBD1. The CDR3 sequence is 15 residues long. Trimming at V came to 4 bases and at J to 4 bases, leaving 8 bases not matched to a gene. Germline CDR1 is SGHRS and CDR2 is YFSETQ. CDR3 sequence: CASSSTGVSGNTIYF. CDR3 nucleotide sequence: TGCGCCAGCAGCAGCACAGGGGTTTCGGGAAACACCATATATTTT. The full variable domain, its missing parts supplied by reference TRBV5-1 and TRBJ1-3, is KAGVTQTPRYLIKTRGQQVTLSCSPISGHRSVSWYQQTPGQGLQFLFEYFSETQRNKGNFPGRFSGRQFSNSRSEMNVSTLELGDSALYLCASSSTGVSGNTIYFGEGSWLTVV.